The rows below give T cell receptor beta chains drawn from one sample of a study of PD-L1 blockade in urothelial cancer. This table comes from immunoSEQ multiplex PCR, and its TCRdb copy is limited to in-frame clones, with some not included. Here the sample spans about 88,000 clones, 85% to 95% being singletons. Sequencing was performed on PBMCs, taken around atezolizumab (anti-PD-L1) treatment. The origin of the receptors is a man in his fifties or sixties with urothelial cancer. CDR3s leave out the opening cysteine and the closing phenylalanine or tryptophan. Each record gives: V gene, D gene, CDR3 protein. The D gene is left open where the match is weak.

v_call: TRBV10-3; d_call: -; cdr3_aa: AISEDRAGNTIY
v_call: TRBV5-4; d_call: -; cdr3_aa: ASKGGGISSQTSGELF
v_call: TRBV15; d_call: TRBD1; cdr3_aa: ATSSGTGGRKTNEKLF
v_call: TRBV5-1; d_call: TRBD1; cdr3_aa: ASSLGGTGEETQY
v_call: TRBV5-6; d_call: TRBD1; cdr3_aa: ASTSKSGQGITEAF
v_call: TRBV18; d_call: TRBD1; cdr3_aa: ASSPSRGLQPQH
v_call: TRBV6-5; d_call: -; cdr3_aa: ASRPPGLSYNEQF
v_call: TRBV19; d_call: -; cdr3_aa: ASSTGPGGYT
v_call: TRBV18; d_call: -; cdr3_aa: ASSPSSYNEQF
v_call: TRBV2; d_call: -; cdr3_aa: ASRRGSGANVLT
v_call: TRBV4-1; d_call: TRBD1; cdr3_aa: ASSPGQLTEAF
v_call: TRBV4-3; d_call: -; cdr3_aa: ASSQDRQGYDGYT
v_call: TRBV5-6; d_call: TRBD1; cdr3_aa: ASSSTDRLANTGELF
v_call: TRBV7-2; d_call: -; cdr3_aa: ASSLGTNYEQY
v_call: TRBV9; d_call: TRBD1; cdr3_aa: ASSAPGTGEAF
v_call: TRBV10-3; d_call: TRBD2; cdr3_aa: AISEPSAGANQETQY
v_call: TRBV5-1; d_call: TRBD2; cdr3_aa: ASSLASGGWNEQF
v_call: TRBV5-5; d_call: TRBD2; cdr3_aa: ASSLVVSGNYEQY
v_call: TRBV7-3; d_call: -; cdr3_aa: ASSHNSGSSYNEQF
v_call: TRBV6-5; d_call: -; cdr3_aa: ASSQRTGGEQY
v_call: TRBV6-5; d_call: TRBD2; cdr3_aa: ASRSGGQGETQY
v_call: TRBV30; d_call: -; cdr3_aa: AWSFQGSNQPQH
v_call: TRBV15; d_call: -; cdr3_aa: ATSRAYSLSGKNGYT
v_call: TRBV5-6; d_call: -; cdr3_aa: ASSLTGPGGNTIY
v_call: TRBV11-2; d_call: TRBD1; cdr3_aa: AIRGQAAGGYT
v_call: TRBV7-2; d_call: TRBD2; cdr3_aa: ASSLAGGGNEQF
v_call: TRBV9; d_call: -; cdr3_aa: ASSVTGSSYEQY
v_call: TRBV11-3; d_call: -; cdr3_aa: ASSLPREGSFNYGYT
v_call: TRBV4-1; d_call: -; cdr3_aa: ASSQVGANYGYT
v_call: TRBV6-1; d_call: -; cdr3_aa: ASGKDYSGANVLT
v_call: TRBV4-1; d_call: -; cdr3_aa: ASSHGTPYNEQF
v_call: TRBV6-1; d_call: TRBD1; cdr3_aa: ASREGQGYGYT
v_call: TRBV4-1; d_call: -; cdr3_aa: ASSQVKQGEAF
v_call: TRBV5-4; d_call: -; cdr3_aa: ASSGASPIDTQY
v_call: TRBV25-1; d_call: -; cdr3_aa: ASSEYPQGPTYEQY
v_call: TRBV15; d_call: -; cdr3_aa: ATSRQETRYTEAF
v_call: TRBV7-6; d_call: -; cdr3_aa: ASSLALVGVMYNEQF
v_call: TRBV4-1; d_call: TRBD1; cdr3_aa: ASSQRGSGGVRTGELF
v_call: TRBV9; d_call: TRBD1; cdr3_aa: ASSVLLESTGDSPLH
v_call: TRBV29-1; d_call: TRBD2; cdr3_aa: SVEGGSGVQETQY
v_call: TRBV7-2; d_call: -; cdr3_aa: ASSWAGGNSPLH
v_call: TRBV30; d_call: TRBD1; cdr3_aa: AWDPGTGVYEQY